These T cell receptor beta chains were read from a single sample in a study of a mutant IDH1 vaccine in newly diagnosed glioma. The repertoire was sequenced with immunoSEQ multiplex PCR; TCRdb's copy has only in-frame clones and lacks some. This sample has 80,000 to 100,000 clones, with around three quarters found just once. Here the sequenced sample was PBMCs, taken from a glioma patient treated with radiotherapy, temozolomide or both. The source is a man aged 40-55 years with glioma. CDR3s include the opening cysteine and the closing phenylalanine or tryptophan. The D gene is left open where the match is weak. Not all rows give a size; the values are once, few, many and, for expanded clones, a class.

D gene: .; clone size: .; J gene: TRBJ1-6; V gene: TRBV5-1; CDR3 protein: CASSLARQPDSPLHF; CDR3 DNA: TGCGCCAGCAGCTTGGCGCGGCAGCCCGATTCACCCCTCCACTTT
D gene: TRBD1; clone size: once; J gene: TRBJ2-1; V gene: TRBV27; CDR3 protein: CASSLVGQGHSYNEQFF; CDR3 DNA: TGTGCCAGCAGTTTAGTGGGACAGGGCCACTCCTACAATGAGCAGTTCTTC
D gene: TRBD1; clone size: .; J gene: TRBJ1-6; V gene: TRBV6-1; CDR3 protein: CASTPTGPRESPLHF; CDR3 DNA: TGTGCCAGCACCCCGACAGGGCCGAGGGAATCACCCCTCCACTTT
D gene: .; clone size: .; J gene: TRBJ2-3; V gene: TRBV19; CDR3 protein: CASSIGYQNEDTQYF; CDR3 DNA: TGTGCCAGTAGTATAGGCTACCAGAATGAAGATACGCAGTATTTT
D gene: TRBD1; clone size: .; J gene: TRBJ2-2; V gene: TRBV18; CDR3 protein: CASSPRQGGTGELFF; CDR3 DNA: TGTGCCAGCTCGCCCCGACAGGGGGGCACCGGGGAGCTGTTTTTT
D gene: TRBD1; clone size: .; J gene: TRBJ1-2; V gene: TRBV5-1; CDR3 protein: CASSLEGAYGYTF; CDR3 DNA: TGCGCCAGCAGCTTGGAGGGGGCCTATGGCTACACCTTC
D gene: .; clone size: many; J gene: TRBJ1-6; V gene: TRBV30; CDR3 protein: CAWSGGLDNSPLHF; CDR3 DNA: TGTGCCTGGAGTGGGGGTCTCGATAATTCACCCCTCCACTTT
D gene: TRBD2; clone size: .; J gene: TRBJ2-3; V gene: TRBV6-1; CDR3 protein: CASSSSGSGTDTQYF; CDR3 DNA: TGTGCCAGCAGTAGTAGCGGGAGTGGCACAGATACGCAGTATTTT
D gene: TRBD1; clone size: .; J gene: TRBJ1-5; V gene: TRBV18; CDR3 protein: CASSPWQGGDQPQHF; CDR3 DNA: TGTGCCAGCTCACCATGGCAGGGGGGCGATCAGCCCCAGCATTTT
D gene: .; clone size: .; J gene: TRBJ2-5; V gene: TRBV2; CDR3 protein: CASSESPLGETQYF; CDR3 DNA: TGTGCCAGCAGTGAAAGTCCACTGGGAGAGACCCAGTACTTC
D gene: .; clone size: .; J gene: TRBJ2-7; V gene: TRBV2; CDR3 protein: CASSVAYEQYF; CDR3 DNA: TGTGCCAGCAGTGTAGCATACGAGCAGTACTTC
D gene: .; clone size: .; J gene: TRBJ2-7; V gene: TRBV7-9; CDR3 protein: CASKLQGSDYEQYF; CDR3 DNA: TGTGCCAGCAAACTACAGGGCTCTGACTACGAGCAGTACTTC
D gene: .; clone size: .; J gene: TRBJ2-7; V gene: TRBV27; CDR3 protein: CASSLSAAGSSYEQYF; CDR3 DNA: TGTGCCAGCAGTTTATCCGCGGCGGGGAGCTCCTACGAGCAGTACTTC
D gene: TRBD1; clone size: .; J gene: TRBJ1-6; V gene: TRBV14; CDR3 protein: CASSLWTGKDSPLHF; CDR3 DNA: TGTGCCAGCAGCCTGTGGACAGGGAAGGATTCACCCCTCCACTTT
D gene: .; clone size: .; J gene: TRBJ1-2; V gene: TRBV11-2; CDR3 protein: CASSLRGARGYTF; CDR3 DNA: TGTGCCAGCAGCTTACGGGGGGCTCGAGGCTACACCTTC
D gene: .; clone size: .; J gene: TRBJ2-5; V gene: TRBV21-1; CDR3 protein: CASSNPVGLRETQYF; CDR3 DNA: TGTGCCAGCAGCAATCCTGTGGGGCTGAGAGAGACCCAGTACTTC
D gene: .; clone size: .; J gene: TRBJ1-1; V gene: TRBV21-1; CDR3 protein: CASSKARTRGDTEAFF; CDR3 DNA: TGTGCCAGCAGCAAAGCGCGGACCCGCGGGGACACTGAAGCTTTCTTT
D gene: .; clone size: .; J gene: TRBJ2-3; V gene: TRBV7-9; CDR3 protein: CASSPPGVGDTQYF; CDR3 DNA: TGTGCCAGCAGCCCCCCGGGAGTAGGGGATACGCAGTATTTT
D gene: .; clone size: .; J gene: TRBJ2-7; V gene: TRBV29-1; CDR3 protein: CSVLGLKSSYEQYF; CDR3 DNA: TGCAGCGTCTTAGGACTAAAGAGCTCCTACGAGCAGTACTTC
D gene: .; clone size: .; J gene: TRBJ2-1; V gene: TRBV10-3; CDR3 protein: CATHGGRGEQFF; CDR3 DNA: TGTGCCACCCACGGGGGGCGGGGGGAGCAGTTCTTC
D gene: .; clone size: .; J gene: TRBJ2-2; V gene: TRBV19; CDR3 protein: CASSIVPTGELFF; CDR3 DNA: TGTGCCAGTAGTATAGTTCCCACCGGGGAGCTGTTTTTT
D gene: TRBD1; clone size: .; J gene: TRBJ1-2; V gene: TRBV5-4; CDR3 protein: CASSLVGQRYGYTF; CDR3 DNA: TGTGCCAGCAGCTTGGTGGGACAGCGATATGGCTACACCTTC
D gene: TRBD2; clone size: .; J gene: TRBJ2-5; V gene: TRBV2; CDR3 protein: CASSEAGLAGGETQYF; CDR3 DNA: TGTGCCAGCAGTGAAGCGGGACTAGCGGGTGGAGAGACCCAGTACTTC
D gene: .; clone size: .; J gene: TRBJ2-3; V gene: TRBV27; CDR3 protein: CASSPIWGWNPDTQYF; CDR3 DNA: TGTGCCAGCAGTCCCATATGGGGTTGGAACCCAGATACGCAGTATTTT
D gene: TRBD1; clone size: .; J gene: TRBJ1-2; V gene: TRBV29-1; CDR3 protein: CSVPDREMANYGYTF; CDR3 DNA: TGCAGCGTACCCGACAGGGAGATGGCTAACTATGGCTACACCTTC
D gene: .; clone size: .; J gene: TRBJ2-1; V gene: TRBV10-3; CDR3 protein: CAISARLEAGRVYNEQFF; CDR3 DNA: TGTGCCATCAGTGCCCGACTTGAGGCAGGGCGTGTATACAATGAGCAGTTCTTC
D gene: .; clone size: .; J gene: TRBJ1-1; V gene: TRBV25-1; CDR3 protein: CASSAGQNTEAFF; CDR3 DNA: TGTGCCAGCAGTGCCGGACAGAACACTGAAGCTTTCTTT
D gene: TRBD1; clone size: .; J gene: TRBJ2-5; V gene: TRBV4-3; CDR3 protein: CASSPHPGLSRQGQETQYF; CDR3 DNA: TGCGCCAGCAGCCCCCACCCCGGGTTGTCTAGACAGGGCCAAGAGACCCAGTACTTC
D gene: .; clone size: .; J gene: TRBJ2-5; V gene: TRBV25-1; CDR3 protein: CASQKGGGNSQETQYF; CDR3 DNA: TGTGCCAGCCAGAAGGGGGGGGGCAATAGTCAAGAGACCCAGTACTTC
D gene: .; clone size: .; J gene: TRBJ2-7; V gene: TRBV5-5; CDR3 protein: CASSLVSTPTYEQYF; CDR3 DNA: TGTGCCAGCAGCTTGGTTTCGACTCCCACCTACGAGCAGTACTTC
D gene: .; clone size: .; J gene: TRBJ2-1; V gene: TRBV30; CDR3 protein: CAWSVGGWTNEQFF; CDR3 DNA: TGTGCCTGGAGTGTTGGTGGCTGGACTAATGAGCAGTTCTTC
D gene: .; clone size: .; J gene: TRBJ2-7; V gene: TRBV19; CDR3 protein: CASSISRSSYEQYF; CDR3 DNA: TGTGCCAGTAGTATAAGCAGGAGCTCCTACGAGCAGTACTTC
D gene: .; clone size: .; J gene: TRBJ1-1; V gene: TRBV12-1; CDR3 protein: CASSSGQIGGNTEAFF; CDR3 DNA: TGTGCCAGCAGCTCGGGACAGATTGGGGGGAACACTGAAGCTTTCTTT